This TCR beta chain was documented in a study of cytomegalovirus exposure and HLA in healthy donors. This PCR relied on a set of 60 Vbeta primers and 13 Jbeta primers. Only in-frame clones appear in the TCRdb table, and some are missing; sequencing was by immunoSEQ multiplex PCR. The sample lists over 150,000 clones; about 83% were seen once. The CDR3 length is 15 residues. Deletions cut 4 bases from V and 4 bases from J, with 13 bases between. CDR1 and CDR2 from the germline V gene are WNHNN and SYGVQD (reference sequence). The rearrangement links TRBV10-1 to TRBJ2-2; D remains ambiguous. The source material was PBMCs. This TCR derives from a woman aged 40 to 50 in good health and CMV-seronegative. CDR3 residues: CASSAGDPLTGELFF. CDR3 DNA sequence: TGCGCCAGCAGTGCGGGTGACCCCCTCACCGGGGAGCTGTTTTTT.